This T cell receptor (beta chain) was sequenced during a study of follicular helper T cells after annual influenza vaccination. This table comes from immunoSEQ multiplex PCR, and its TCRdb copy is limited to in-frame clones, with some not included. Here the sample spans 7,000 to 9,000 clones, about 77% being singletons. Time point given: 2014-2015 season, pre-vaccination. Study-wide findings and caveats: Successive annual vaccinations recalled a recurrent oligoclonal ICOS+CD38+ cTfh response with influenza-specific clonotypes.

For this clone: Its antigen is not identified.

Germline lookup yields CDR1 MNHNS and CDR2 SASEGT. This CDR3 comprises 13 residues. With 9 bases removed from V and 0 bases from J, the gap between germline ends came to 9 bases. The TCR originated in an adult who received the influenza vaccine. This chain joins TRBV6-1 and TRBJ1-5; the D is unclear. The sequencing here drew on CXCR5+ CD38- circulating T follicular helper cells from blood, taken on the day of influenza vaccination. Subset indicated: circulating Tfh, non-naive CD4+CXCR5+PD-1+ (ICOS+CD38+ or ICOS-CD38-). The CDR3 region is CASLAYSNQPQHF. The CDR3, as DNA: TGTGCCAGTTTGGCGTATAGCAATCAGCCCCAGCATTTT.